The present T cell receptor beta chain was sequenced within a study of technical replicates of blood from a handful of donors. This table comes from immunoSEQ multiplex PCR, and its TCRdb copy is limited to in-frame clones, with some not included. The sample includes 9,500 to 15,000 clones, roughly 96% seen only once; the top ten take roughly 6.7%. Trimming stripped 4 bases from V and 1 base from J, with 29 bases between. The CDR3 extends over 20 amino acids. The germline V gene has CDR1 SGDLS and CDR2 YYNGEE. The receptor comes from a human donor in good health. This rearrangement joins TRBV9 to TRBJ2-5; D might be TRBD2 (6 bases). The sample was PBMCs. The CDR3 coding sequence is TGTGCCAGCAGCCCCTCCTCCGGGGGAGCACCCTTTTCAGGCCAAGAGACCCAGTACTTC. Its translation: CASSPSSGGAPFSGQETQYF. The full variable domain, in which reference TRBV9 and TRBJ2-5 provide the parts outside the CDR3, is DSGVTQTPKHLITATGQRVTLRCSPRSGDLSVYWYQQSLDQGLQFLIQYYNGEERAKGNILERFSAQQFPDLHSELNLSSLELGDSALYFCASSPSSGGAPFSGQETQYFGPGTRLLVL.